What follows are 9 T cell receptor beta chains derived from one specimen sequenced in a study of shared clonotypes between healthy human individuals. Method: immunoSEQ multiplex PCR; TCRdb's copy keeps in-frame clones and lacks some. The sample holds over a million clones, about 75% seen once. Sequenced sample: memory CD4+ T cells sorted from blood. Subset specified: CD45RA-negative fraction. The receptors stem from a man aged 18 to 29 in good health.

This clone has a single count. The chain couples TRBV10-3 to TRBJ1-1, with D tentatively TRBD1 (6 bases). Germline CDR1 reads ENHRY; CDR2 reads SYGVKD. The germline V and J ends were trimmed by 4 bases and 3 bases, with 9 bases remaining between them. The CDR3 consists of 13 residues. CDR3 bases: TGTGCCATCAGTGGGCCAGGGGACACTGAAGCTTTCTTT. It codes for CAISGPGDTEAFF.

The gene calls are TRBV6-6 and TRBJ2-7; TRBD1 aligns across 7 bases. CDR3 length: 14 amino acids. The germline CDR1 and CDR2 sequences are MNHNY and SVGAGI (reference sequence). The J segment lost 1 base and the V segment lost 10 bases, leaving 10 bases of the junction unmatched. CDR3 region: CATQLTRGSYEQYF. The CDR3 DNA reads as TGTGCCACCCAACTCACCAGGGGGTCCTACGAGCAGTACTTC.

The chain couples TRBV5-1 to TRBJ1-5; D is possibly TRBD1 (6 bases). CDR1 SGHRS and CDR2 YFSETQ come from the germline V gene. There are 14 residues in the CDR3. Deletions cut 4 bases from V and 6 bases from J, with 14 bases between. CDR3 protein: CASSPGHAGQPQHF. CDR3 nucleotides: TGCGCCAGCAGCCCGGGACATGCAGGTCAGCCCCAGCATTTT.

The V call is TRBV20-1, the J call TRBJ2-3, with D maybe TRBD2 (6 bases). CDR1 is DFQATT and CDR2 is SNEGSKA in the germline V gene (reference sequence). Trimming removed 4 bases from V and 8 bases from J, with 10 bases in between. This CDR3 has 11 residues. The CDR3 protein is CSAKPGGTQYF. The CDR3, as DNA: TGCAGTGCTAAGCCCGGGGGTACGCAGTATTTT.

In this sample, this clone turned up once. In the same sample, other DNA sequences code for this CDR3. The V call is TRBV4-3, the J call TRBJ1-1; tentatively, D is TRBD1 (6 bases). Germline V CDR1 and CDR2: LGHNA, YSLEER. CDR3 size: 13 residues. V dropped 0 bases and J dropped 5 bases, with 7 bases sitting between them. CDR3 region: CASSQEGGTEAFF. The DNA for the CDR3 is TGCGCCAGCAGCCAAGAAGGGGGTACTGAAGCTTTCTTT.

In the case of this clone: Since a much larger clone is just one base distant, this may be a read error. The chain couples TRBV7-3 to TRBJ1-1; possibly TRBD1 for D (5 bases). There are 13 residues in the CDR3. The germline gives CDR1 SGHTA, CDR2 FQGTGA. The V end was cut by 2 bases, the J end by 1 base, with 5 bases between. The CDR3 here is CASSLGANTEAFF. DNA for the CDR3: TGTGCCAGCAGCTTAGGGGCGAACACTGAAGCTTTCTTT.

This clone was counted a few times. The chain has TRBV7-9 and TRBJ1-5; D gene uncertain. The ends were cut back, 1 base at V and 4 bases at J, with 11 bases in the middle. This CDR3 has 15 amino acids. Germline CDR1 is SEHNR and CDR2 is FQNEAQ (reference sequence). The CDR3 spells CASSLGGRINQPQHF. In nucleotides, the CDR3 is TGTGCCAGCAGCTTAGGAGGTCGGATTAATCAGCCCCAGCATTTT.

This sequence joins TRBV7-9 and TRBJ2-7, with TRBD2 as a possible D gene (5 bases). CDR3 length: 14 amino acids. Per the germline V gene, CDR1 is SEHNR and CDR2 is FQNEAQ (reference sequence). V was cut by 0 bases and J by 6 bases, with 12 bases left in between. In DNA, the CDR3 is TGTGCCAGCAGCTTAGCCATGAGGAGCGGCGAGCAGTACTTC. This sequence encodes CASSLAMRSGEQYF.

V and J are TRBV28 and TRBJ1-2; a possible D gene is TRBD1 (5 bases). Germline values: CDR1 MDHEN, CDR2 SYDVKM. This CDR3 spans 14 amino acids. V lost 6 bases to trimming and J lost 3 bases, with 14 bases between them. DNA for the CDR3: TGTGCCAGCAGATCCCCTTCGGGGGACTATGGCTACACCTTC. Translation: CASRSPSGDYGYTF.